Listed below are T cell receptor beta chains from one sample, sequenced in a study of Graves' ophthalmopathy and Graves' hyperthyroidism. TCRdb processed the multiplex PCR reads anew with MiXCR; each CDR3 protein has one entry. The sample has 200,000 to 250,000 distinct CDR3 sequences; about a fifth are singletons. Sequenced material: peripheral blood. The receptors shown here come from a woman aged 45-59 years with Graves' ophthalmopathy. Both conserved end residues are part of each CDR3. D genes are given only for firm matches. Clone size is not always given. Where it is, it says once, few, many or a class for expanded clones.

CDR3 protein	CDR3 DNA	clone size	D gene	V gene	J gene
CASSTTGGPYEQYF	TGTGCCAGCAGCACAACAGGGGGACCCTACGAGCAGTACTTC	NA	TRBD1	TRBV11-2	TRBJ2-7
CAISESGGVVTQYF	TGTGCCATCAGTGAATCAGGGGGGGTCGTGACCCAGTACTTC	NA	NA	TRBV10-3	TRBJ2-5
CASSYSGQAQISSYEQYF	TGTGCCAGCAGTTACTCCGGACAGGCCCAAATCAGCTCCTACGAGCAGTACTTC	many	TRBD1	TRBV6-2/TRBV6-3	TRBJ2-7
CASSIGLTSGTLEETQYF	TGTGCCAGTAGTATTGGTTTGACTAGCGGGACTCTGGAAGAGACCCAGTACTTC	many	TRBD2	TRBV19	TRBJ2-5
CASSQDNRGNYGYTF	TGTGCCAGCAGCCAAGATAACAGGGGAAACTATGGCTACACCTTC	many	TRBD1	TRBV14	TRBJ1-2
CVWSGGPGNEQFF	TGTGTCTGGTCGGGAGGGCCTGGGAATGAGCAGTTCTTC	few	TRBD2	TRBV7-2	TRBJ2-1
CASRMNTGELFF	TGTGCCAGCCGTATGAACACCGGGGAGCTGTTTTTT	many	NA	TRBV27	TRBJ2-2
CASSYSRQGGGYGYTF	TGTGCCAGCAGTTACTCGAGACAGGGTGGAGGCTATGGCTACACCTTC	many	TRBD1	TRBV6-5	TRBJ1-2
CASSWDRGSYGYTF	TGTGCCAGCAGCTGGGACAGGGGCAGCTATGGCTACACCTTC	many	TRBD1	TRBV5-5	TRBJ1-2
CAWSQGHGYTF	TGTGCCTGGAGTCAGGGACATGGCTACACCTTC	many	NA	TRBV30	TRBJ1-2
CAWGKGGSSYEQYF	TGTGCCTGGGGGAAAGGCGGCAGCTCCTACGAGCAGTACTTC	NA	NA	TRBV30	TRBJ2-7
CASGAGWSYEQYF	TGTGCCAGCGGTGCAGGGTGGTCCTACGAGCAGTACTTC	NA	NA	TRBV6-1	TRBJ2-7
CASSLVSPGETQYF	TGTGCCAGCAGTTTAGTCAGCCCGGGAGAGACCCAGTACTTC	few	NA	TRBV6-5	TRBJ2-5
CASSPRMSYEQYF	TGTGCCAGCAGCCCCAGGATGTCCTACGAGCAGTACTTC	few	NA	TRBV7-2	TRBJ2-7
CASSQPGTGGNDGYTF	TGTGCCAGCAGTCAACCCGGGACAGGGGGAAATGATGGCTACACCTTC	NA	TRBD1	TRBV6-1	TRBJ1-2
CASSYSKEKPVEQYF	TGTGCCAGCAGTTACTCGAAAGAAAAACCCGTCGAGCAGTACTTC	once	NA	TRBV6-5	TRBJ2-7
CASSFGSISYNSPLHF	TGTGCCAGCAGTTTCGGCAGTATCTCCTATAATTCACCCCTCCACTTT	many	NA	TRBV12-3/TRBV12-4	TRBJ1-6
CAWNRAKTQYF	TGTGCCTGGAATCGTGCAAAGACCCAGTACTTC	many	NA	TRBV30	TRBJ2-5
CASSSRGRMSYEQYF	TGTGCCAGCAGTAGCCGGGGGAGGATGTCCTACGAGCAGTACTTC	many	NA	TRBV7-2	TRBJ2-7
CASSYQYSSDTEAFF	TGTGCCAGCAGTTACCAGTACAGCTCGGACACTGAAGCTTTCTTT	NA	NA	TRBV6-2/TRBV6-3	TRBJ1-1
CASTTLKGQSYEQYF	TGTGCCAGTACCACACTCAAAGGACAGTCCTACGAGCAGTACTTC	NA	NA	TRBV19	TRBJ2-7
CASSPRGVNTEAFF	TGTGCCAGCAGCCCCAGGGGCGTTAACACTGAAGCTTTCTTT	many	NA	TRBV6-2/TRBV6-3	TRBJ1-1
CASSVGSGELFF	TGTGCCAGCAGTGTCGGCTCCGGGGAGCTGTTTTTT	many	NA	TRBV6-2/TRBV6-3	TRBJ2-2
CASSEPGQKNIQYF	TGTGCCAGCAGTGAACCGGGACAGAAAAACATTCAGTACTTC	many	TRBD1	TRBV6-1	TRBJ2-4
CASSPKGTELYGYTF	TGTGCCAGCTCCCCAAAGGGGACAGAGCTATATGGCTACACCTTC	many	TRBD1	TRBV18	TRBJ1-2
CASSDKTGTVTEAFF	TGTGCCAGCAGTGACAAGACAGGGACCGTCACTGAAGCTTTCTTT	many	TRBD1	TRBV6-1	TRBJ1-1
CATEDSISYEQYF	TGTGCCACCGAAGACAGCATCTCCTACGAGCAGTACTTC	NA	NA	TRBV28	TRBJ2-7
CASSSGRLNQPQHF	TGTGCCAGCAGTTCCGGACGGCTCAATCAGCCCCAGCATTTT	many	NA	TRBV6-5	TRBJ1-5
CASSLQTDQETQYF	TGTGCCAGCAGCTTACAGACCGATCAAGAGACCCAGTACTTC	NA	NA	TRBV11-2	TRBJ2-5
CASRGTGHQPQHF	TGTGCCAGTCGAGGGACAGGGCATCAGCCCCAGCATTTT	NA	TRBD1	TRBV19	TRBJ1-5
CASSPIPSGGETQYF	TGTGCCAGCAGCCCAATCCCCTCGGGTGGGGAGACCCAGTACTTC	many	NA	TRBV9	TRBJ2-5
CSVRTGDYGYTF	TGCAGCGTTCGGACAGGGGACTATGGCTACACCTTC	many	TRBD1	TRBV29-1	TRBJ1-2
CASITQINTEAFF	TGTGCCAGCATAACTCAGATAAACACTGAAGCTTTCTTT	NA	NA	TRBV6-5	TRBJ1-1
CASSDGLTALETQYF	TGTGCCAGCAGCGATGGGCTCACCGCTTTGGAGACTCAGTACTTC	NA	NA	TRBV25-1	TRBJ2-5
CASSANRAGGNQPQHF	TGTGCCAGCAGTGCAAACAGGGCGGGGGGCAATCAGCCCCAGCATTTT	many	NA	TRBV25-1	TRBJ1-5
CAQKLAGRETQYF	TGTGCCCAAAAACTAGCGGGGCGGGAGACCCAGTACTTC	many	TRBD2	TRBV30	TRBJ2-5
CASSTTGYEQYF	TGTGCCAGCAGTACGACCGGGTACGAGCAGTACTTC	many	NA	TRBV12-3/TRBV12-4	TRBJ2-7
CASNINGYNGYTF	TGTGCCAGCAACATTAACGGGTATAATGGCTACACCTTC	NA	NA	TRBV28	TRBJ1-2
CASSPGTAYMNTEAFF	TGCGCCAGCAGCCCCGGGACAGCGTACATGAACACTGAAGCTTTCTTT	NA	TRBD1	TRBV5-1	TRBJ1-1
CASSPLGGEAKGYTF	TGTGCCAGCTCACCACTGGGAGGCGAAGCTAAGGGCTACACCTTC	once	NA	TRBV18	TRBJ1-2
CASSRLAGSFSYEQYF	TGTGCCAGCAGTAGACTAGCGGGTTCCTTCTCCTACGAGCAGTACTTC	NA	TRBD2	TRBV6-2/TRBV6-3	TRBJ2-7
CASRGTKNQPQHF	TGCGCCAGCCGGGGTACAAAGAATCAGCCCCAGCATTTT	many	NA	TRBV10-2	TRBJ1-5
CASSSPGQNSYEQYF	TGTGCCAGCAGCTCACCGGGACAGAACTCCTACGAGCAGTACTTC	NA	TRBD1	TRBV11-2	TRBJ2-7
CASSIGSTGSYEQYF	TGTGCCAGTAGTATAGGTTCCACTGGATCGTACGAGCAGTACTTC	few	NA	TRBV19	TRBJ2-7
CASSPRGGVEGYTF	TGCGCCAGCAGCCCACGGGGAGGGGTTGAGGGCTACACCTTC	NA	NA	TRBV5-1	TRBJ1-2
CASRRALQETQYF	TGTGCCAGTCGGCGGGCCCTACAAGAGACCCAGTACTTC	many	NA	TRBV7-9	TRBJ2-5
CSVRQFMGETQYF	TGCAGCGTCCGGCAGTTTATGGGCGAGACCCAGTACTTC	many	NA	TRBV29-1	TRBJ2-5
CSVEDHRAQYQETQYF	TGCAGCGTTGAAGATCACAGGGCCCAGTACCAAGAGACCCAGTACTTC	many	NA	TRBV29-1	TRBJ2-5
CASSLLGAGAYQETQYF	TGTGCCAGCAGCCTCCTCGGGGCAGGGGCGTACCAAGAGACCCAGTACTTC	few	NA	TRBV11-2	TRBJ2-5
CASSPRESGETQYF	TGTGCCAGCTCACCACGGGAGAGTGGCGAGACCCAGTACTTC	many	NA	TRBV18	TRBJ2-5
CASRDRAGTEAFF	TGTGCCAGTAGGGACAGGGCTGGCACTGAAGCTTTCTTT	few	TRBD1	TRBV19	TRBJ1-1
CASSEFPRAGRNTEAFF	TGTGCCAGCAGTGAATTTCCTCGGGCAGGGCGAAACACTGAAGCTTTCTTT	NA	NA	TRBV6-1	TRBJ1-1
CASSSTAGQGFGEQYF	TGTGCCAGCAGTTCCACCGCCGGACAGGGATTCGGCGAGCAGTACTTC	many	TRBD1	TRBV28	TRBJ2-7
CASRLGAVGTEAFF	TGTGCCAGCAGGTTGGGAGCGGTGGGCACTGAAGCTTTCTTT	many	NA	TRBV6-1	TRBJ1-1